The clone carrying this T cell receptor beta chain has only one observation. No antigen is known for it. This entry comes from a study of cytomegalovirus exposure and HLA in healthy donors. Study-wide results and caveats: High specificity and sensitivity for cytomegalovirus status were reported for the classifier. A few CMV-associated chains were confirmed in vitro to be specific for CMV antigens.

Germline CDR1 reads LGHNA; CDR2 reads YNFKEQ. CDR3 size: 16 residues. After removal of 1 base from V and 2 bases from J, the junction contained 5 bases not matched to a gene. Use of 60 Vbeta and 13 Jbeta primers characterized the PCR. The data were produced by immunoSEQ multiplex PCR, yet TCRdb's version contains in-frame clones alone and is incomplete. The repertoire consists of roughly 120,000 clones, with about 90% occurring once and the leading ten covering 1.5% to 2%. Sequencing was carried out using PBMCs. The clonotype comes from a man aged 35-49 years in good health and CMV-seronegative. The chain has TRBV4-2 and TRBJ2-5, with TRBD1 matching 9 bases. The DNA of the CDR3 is TGTGCCAGCAGCCAAGGGGGACAGGGCCATCAAGAGACCCAGTACTTC. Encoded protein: CASSQGGQGHQETQYF.